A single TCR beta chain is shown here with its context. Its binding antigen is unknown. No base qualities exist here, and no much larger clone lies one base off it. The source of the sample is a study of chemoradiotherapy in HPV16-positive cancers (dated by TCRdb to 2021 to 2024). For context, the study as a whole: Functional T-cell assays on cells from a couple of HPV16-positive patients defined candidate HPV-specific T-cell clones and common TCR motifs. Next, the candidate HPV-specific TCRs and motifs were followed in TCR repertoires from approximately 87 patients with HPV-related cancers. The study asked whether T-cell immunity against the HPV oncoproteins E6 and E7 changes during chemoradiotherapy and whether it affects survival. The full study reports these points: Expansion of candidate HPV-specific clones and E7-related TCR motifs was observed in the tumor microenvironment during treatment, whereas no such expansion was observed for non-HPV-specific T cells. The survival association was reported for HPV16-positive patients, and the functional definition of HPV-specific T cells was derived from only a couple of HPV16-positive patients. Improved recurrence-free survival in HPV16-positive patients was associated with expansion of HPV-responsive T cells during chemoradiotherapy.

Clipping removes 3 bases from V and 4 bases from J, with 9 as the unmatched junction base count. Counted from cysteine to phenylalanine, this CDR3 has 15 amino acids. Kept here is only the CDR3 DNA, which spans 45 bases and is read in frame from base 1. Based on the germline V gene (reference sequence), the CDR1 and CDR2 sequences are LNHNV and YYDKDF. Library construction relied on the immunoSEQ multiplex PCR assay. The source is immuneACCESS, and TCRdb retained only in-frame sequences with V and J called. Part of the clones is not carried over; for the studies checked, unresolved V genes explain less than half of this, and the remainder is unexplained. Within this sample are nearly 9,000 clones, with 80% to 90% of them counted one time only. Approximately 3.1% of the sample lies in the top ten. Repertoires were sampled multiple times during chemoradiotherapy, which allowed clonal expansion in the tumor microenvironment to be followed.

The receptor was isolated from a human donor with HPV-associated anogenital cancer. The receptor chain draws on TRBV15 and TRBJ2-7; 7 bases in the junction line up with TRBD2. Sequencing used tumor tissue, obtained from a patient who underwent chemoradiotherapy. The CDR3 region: CATSRPGGGFYEQYF. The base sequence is TGTGCCACCAGCAGGCCGGGGGGAGGCTTTTACGAGCAGTACTTC.